This TCR beta chain was obtained from a study of blood T cell repertoires in COVID-19. Study as a whole: Acute and convalescent COVID-19 specimens originated in the United States, Italy and Spain. Sources were T cells, B-cell-depleted T cells, or PBMCs; the material itself was cDNA or gDNA.

V gave up 4 bases and J gave up 0 bases, with 7 bases separating them. The CDR3 loop spans 14 amino acids. CDR1 is PRHDT, CDR2 FYEKMQ, per germline (reference sequence). Per the original methods: The authors estimated nucleated cell counts from reference gene primer amplification. Here immunoSEQ multiplex PCR was the method, and the copy in TCRdb shows in-frame clones only, minus some. That table furnishes V, J and clone size, whereas the DNA furnished D and trimming. The repertoire includes roughly 140,000 clones, 75% to 85% of them detected once, and around 3.7% sits in the top ten. This TCR was sampled from a man between 70 and 80 years old who had recovered from COVID-19. The sample consisted of peripheral blood. The chain uses TRBV13 and TRBJ2-1, with D unclear. The CDR3 DNA reads as TGTGCCAGCAGCTCGTTCAGCTCCTACAATGAGCAGTTCTTC. Translation gives CASSSFSSYNEQFF.